This TCR beta chain was captured in a study of blood T cell repertoires in COVID-19. Study information: Samples representing acute and convalescent COVID-19 were sourced from the United States, Italy and Spain. In each case, the material was cDNA or gDNA derived from T cells, B-cell-depleted T cells, or PBMCs.

Original analysis: Amplified reference gene primers provided the basis for estimating nucleated cell counts. Method: immunoSEQ multiplex PCR; TCRdb's copy keeps in-frame clones and lacks some. Clonal size and the V and J genes are those of that table, whereas D and trimming came from the DNA. The table lists about 110,000 clones, about 85% of them singletons, with approximately 1.5% in the top ten. After removal of 3 bases from V and 2 bases from J, the junction contained 5 bases not matched to a gene. The V gene's germline CDR1 is LGHDT and CDR2 YNNKEL (reference sequence). CDR3 length: 17 residues.

The chain links TRBV3-1 (or the pseudogene TRBV3-2) to TRBJ2-1; TRBD2 matches 12 bases. The receptor's source is a man in his forties with acute or convalescent COVID-19. The source material was peripheral blood. DNA of the CDR3: TGTGCCAGCAGCCAGTGGCGGACTAGCGGGGCCTACAATGAGCAGTTCTTC. Translating gives CASSQWRTSGAYNEQFF.